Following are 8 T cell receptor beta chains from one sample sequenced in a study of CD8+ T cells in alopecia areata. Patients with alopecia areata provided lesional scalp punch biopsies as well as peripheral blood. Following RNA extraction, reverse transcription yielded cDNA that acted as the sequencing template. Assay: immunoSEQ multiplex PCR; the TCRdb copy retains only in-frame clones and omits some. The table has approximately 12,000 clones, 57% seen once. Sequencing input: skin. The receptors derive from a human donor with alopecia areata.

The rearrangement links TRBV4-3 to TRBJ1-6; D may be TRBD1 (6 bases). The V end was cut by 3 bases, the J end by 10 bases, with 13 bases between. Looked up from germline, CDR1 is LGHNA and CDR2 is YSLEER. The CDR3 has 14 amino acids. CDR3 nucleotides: TGCGCCAGCAGCCAGGTACAGGGTGCGTCACCCCTCCACTTT. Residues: CASSQVQGASPLHF.

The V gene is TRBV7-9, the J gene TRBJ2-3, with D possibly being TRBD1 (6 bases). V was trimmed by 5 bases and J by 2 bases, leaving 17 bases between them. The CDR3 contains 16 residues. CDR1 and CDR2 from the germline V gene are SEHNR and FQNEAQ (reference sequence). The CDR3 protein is CASSPLGQKPTDTQYF. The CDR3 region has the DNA TGTGCCAGCAGCCCCTTAGGACAGAAACCCACAGATACGCAGTATTTT.

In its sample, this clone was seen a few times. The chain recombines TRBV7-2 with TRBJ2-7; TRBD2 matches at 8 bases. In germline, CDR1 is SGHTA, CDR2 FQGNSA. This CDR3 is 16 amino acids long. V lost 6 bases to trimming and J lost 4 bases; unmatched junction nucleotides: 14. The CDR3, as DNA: TGTGCCAGCAGTTATAGGGAGGTAGCGGGGAAGTACGAGCAGTACTTC. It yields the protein CASSYREVAGKYEQYF. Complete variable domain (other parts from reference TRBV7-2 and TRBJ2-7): GAGVSQSPSNKVTEKGKDVELRCDPISGHTALYWYRQSLGQGLEFLIYFQGNSAPDKSGLPSDRFSAERTGGSVSTLTIQRTQQEDSAVYLCASSYREVAGKYEQYFGPGTRLTVT.

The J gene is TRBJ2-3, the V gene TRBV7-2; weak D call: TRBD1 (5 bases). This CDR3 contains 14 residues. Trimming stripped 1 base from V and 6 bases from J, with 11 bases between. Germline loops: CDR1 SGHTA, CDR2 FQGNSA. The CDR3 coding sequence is TGTGCCAGCAGCTTAGGTGTAGGGGATGATACGCAGTATTTT. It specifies CASSLGVGDDTQYF. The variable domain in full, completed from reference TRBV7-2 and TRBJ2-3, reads GAGVSQSPSNKVTEKGKDVELRCDPISGHTALYWYRQSLGQGLEFLIYFQGNSAPDKSGLPSDRFSAERTGGSVSTLTIQRTQQEDSAVYLCASSLGVGDDTQYFGPGTRLTVL.

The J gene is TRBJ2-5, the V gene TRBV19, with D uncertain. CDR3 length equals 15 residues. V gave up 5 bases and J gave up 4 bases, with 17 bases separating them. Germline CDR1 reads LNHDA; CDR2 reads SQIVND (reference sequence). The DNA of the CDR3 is TGTGCCAGTAGTTCCTCCCCCTCCACACCAGAGACCCAGTACTTC. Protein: CASSSSPSTPETQYF.

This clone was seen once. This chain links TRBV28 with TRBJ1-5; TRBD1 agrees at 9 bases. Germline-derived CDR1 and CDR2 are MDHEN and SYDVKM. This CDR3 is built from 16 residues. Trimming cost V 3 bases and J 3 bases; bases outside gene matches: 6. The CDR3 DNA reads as TGTGCCAGCAGTTTGTGGGGGACAGGGTACAATCAGCCCCAGCATTTT. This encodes CASSLWGTGYNQPQHF.

The CDR3: CASSLLRGSTGNTIYF. The CDR3 region has the DNA TGTGCCAGCAGCTTACTAAGGGGCTCAACTGGAAACACCATATATTTT. The chain combines TRBV7-2 with TRBJ1-3; a possible D gene is TRBD1 (5 bases). The CDR3 has 16 residues. Trimming removed 2 bases at V and 2 bases at J, with 13 bases between. CDR1 and CDR2 (germline): SGHTA, FQGNSA.

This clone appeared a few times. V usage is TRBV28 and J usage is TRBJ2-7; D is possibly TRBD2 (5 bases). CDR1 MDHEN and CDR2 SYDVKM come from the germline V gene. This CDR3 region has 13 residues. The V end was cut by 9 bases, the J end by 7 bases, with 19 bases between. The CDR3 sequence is CASEPRGPGEQYF. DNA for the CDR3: TGTGCCAGTGAACCTCGCGGCCCGGGGGAGCAGTACTTC.